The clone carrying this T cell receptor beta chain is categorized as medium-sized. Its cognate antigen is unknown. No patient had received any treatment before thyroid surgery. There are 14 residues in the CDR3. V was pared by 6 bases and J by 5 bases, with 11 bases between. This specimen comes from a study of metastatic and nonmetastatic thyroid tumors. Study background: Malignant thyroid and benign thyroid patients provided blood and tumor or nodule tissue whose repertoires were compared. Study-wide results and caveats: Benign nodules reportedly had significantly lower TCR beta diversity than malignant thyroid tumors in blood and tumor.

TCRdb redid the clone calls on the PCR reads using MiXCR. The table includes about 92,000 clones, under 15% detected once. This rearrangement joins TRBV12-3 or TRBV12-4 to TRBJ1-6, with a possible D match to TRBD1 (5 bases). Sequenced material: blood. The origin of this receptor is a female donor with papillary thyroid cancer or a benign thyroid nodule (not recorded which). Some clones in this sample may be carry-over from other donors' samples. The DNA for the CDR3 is TGTGCCAGCAGCCGGGACTCTGATAATTCACCCCTCCACTTT. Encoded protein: CASSRDSDNSPLHF.